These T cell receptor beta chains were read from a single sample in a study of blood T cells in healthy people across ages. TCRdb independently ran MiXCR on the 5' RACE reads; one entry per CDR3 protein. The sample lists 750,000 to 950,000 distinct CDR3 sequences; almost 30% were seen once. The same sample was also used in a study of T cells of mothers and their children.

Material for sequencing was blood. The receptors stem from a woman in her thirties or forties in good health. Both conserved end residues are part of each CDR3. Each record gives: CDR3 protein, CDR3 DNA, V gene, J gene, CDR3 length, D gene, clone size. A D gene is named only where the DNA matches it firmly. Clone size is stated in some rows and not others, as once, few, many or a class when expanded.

CDR3aa: CSVAGAGDHNEQFF; CDR3nt: TGCAGCGTGGCCGGGGCGGGGGACCACAATGAGCAGTTCTTC; v_gene: TRBV29-1; j_gene: TRBJ2-1; len: 14; d_gene: TRBD2; abundance: once
CDR3aa: CASSLRSLADTDTQYF; CDR3nt: TGTGCCAGCAGCTTACGATCACTAGCGGATACAGATACGCAGTATTTT; v_gene: TRBV7-9; j_gene: TRBJ2-3; len: 16; d_gene: TRBD2; abundance: -
CDR3aa: CASSSRQASSYEQFF; CDR3nt: TGTGCCAGCAGTTCGAGACAGGCGAGCTCCTACGAGCAGTTCTTC; v_gene: TRBV12-3/TRBV12-4; j_gene: TRBJ2-1; len: 15; d_gene: -; abundance: few
CDR3aa: CSALGLADNEQFF; CDR3nt: TGCAGTGCCCTCGGACTAGCGGATAATGAGCAGTTCTTC; v_gene: TRBV20-1; j_gene: TRBJ2-1; len: 13; d_gene: TRBD2; abundance: -
CDR3aa: CSARGTGRSYNEQFF; CDR3nt: TGCAGTGCTAGAGGAACGGGACGCTCCTACAATGAGCAGTTCTTC; v_gene: TRBV20-1; j_gene: TRBJ2-1; len: 15; d_gene: -; abundance: few
CDR3aa: CATSRDLRGGDEQFF; CDR3nt: TGTGCCACCAGCAGAGATCTACGGGGGGGCGATGAGCAGTTCTTC; v_gene: TRBV15; j_gene: TRBJ2-1; len: 15; d_gene: TRBD2; abundance: many
CDR3aa: CASSPRQGLAKNIQYF; CDR3nt: TGTGCCAGCAGCCCTCGACAGGGGCTAGCCAAAAACATTCAGTACTTC; v_gene: TRBV7-2; j_gene: TRBJ2-4; len: 16; d_gene: TRBD1; abundance: many
CDR3aa: CSARIEGSFPTEAFF; CDR3nt: TGCAGTGCTAGGATAGAGGGGTCTTTTCCCACTGAAGCTTTCTTT; v_gene: TRBV20-1; j_gene: TRBJ1-1; len: 15; d_gene: -; abundance: few
CDR3aa: CASSFPQGRSSYEQYF; CDR3nt: TGTGCCAGCAGCTTCCCCCAGGGCAGAAGCTCCTACGAGCAGTACTTC; v_gene: TRBV7-2; j_gene: TRBJ2-7; len: 16; d_gene: -; abundance: many
CDR3aa: CASSSGGPHEQYF; CDR3nt: TGTGCCAGCAGTTCAGGAGGGCCACACGAGCAGTACTTC; v_gene: TRBV27; j_gene: TRBJ2-7; len: 13; d_gene: -; abundance: many
CDR3aa: CASSPPRTGAGNTEAFF; CDR3nt: TGTGCCAGCAGCCCCCCGCGGACGGGAGCGGGGAACACTGAAGCTTTCTTT; v_gene: TRBV3-1; j_gene: TRBJ1-1; len: 17; d_gene: -; abundance: -
CDR3aa: CASTGTSGHNEQYF; CDR3nt: TGTGCCAGCACGGGGACTAGCGGACACAATGAGCAGTACTTC; v_gene: TRBV6-2/TRBV6-3; j_gene: TRBJ2-5; len: 14; d_gene: TRBD2; abundance: once
CDR3aa: CATSDPNRGFGYTF; CDR3nt: TGTGCCACCAGTGACCCTAACAGGGGGTTTGGCTACACCTTC; v_gene: TRBV24-1; j_gene: TRBJ1-2; len: 14; d_gene: TRBD1; abundance: -
CDR3aa: CSARQSSYEQYF; CDR3nt: TGCAGTGCTCGACAGAGCTCCTACGAGCAGTACTTC; v_gene: TRBV20-1; j_gene: TRBJ2-7; len: 12; d_gene: -; abundance: -
CDR3aa: CASSQGSRGANYYYNERYF; CDR3nt: TGTGCCAGCAGCCAAGGGAGCAGGGGGGCCAACTACTACTACAATGAGCGGTACTTC; v_gene: TRBV3-1; j_gene: TRBJ2-7; len: 19; d_gene: -; abundance: few
CDR3aa: CASKRWNEQFF; CDR3nt: TGTGCCAGCAAGCGTTGGAATGAGCAGTTCTTC; v_gene: TRBV6-2/TRBV6-3; j_gene: TRBJ2-1; len: 11; d_gene: -; abundance: -
CDR3aa: CSASLDSETLETQYF; CDR3nt: TGCAGTGCTAGCTTGGATTCCGAGACCCTAGAGACCCAGTACTTC; v_gene: TRBV20-1; j_gene: TRBJ2-5; len: 15; d_gene: -; abundance: many
CDR3aa: CASSCKRQPQHF; CDR3nt: TGTGCCAGCAGTTGCAAAAGGCAGCCCCAGCATTTT; v_gene: TRBV6-2/TRBV6-3; j_gene: TRBJ1-5; len: 12; d_gene: -; abundance: -
CDR3aa: CASSFPGLAGGPVYNEQFF; CDR3nt: TGTGCCAGCAGTTTCCCGGGACTAGCGGGGGGGCCAGTTTACAATGAGCAGTTCTTC; v_gene: TRBV28; j_gene: TRBJ2-1; len: 19; d_gene: TRBD2; abundance: -
CDR3aa: CASSLALAGGVEQFF; CDR3nt: TGTGCCAGCAGTTTAGCACTAGCGGGGGGAGTAGAGCAGTTCTTC; v_gene: TRBV27; j_gene: TRBJ2-1; len: 15; d_gene: TRBD2; abundance: -
CDR3aa: CASSLARNTEAFF; CDR3nt: TGTGCCAGCAGCTTAGCGCGGAACACTGAAGCTTTCTTT; v_gene: TRBV7-2; j_gene: TRBJ1-1; len: 13; d_gene: -; abundance: many
CDR3aa: CSAGERTGELFF; CDR3nt: TGCAGTGCTGGGGAGAGGACCGGGGAGCTGTTTTTT; v_gene: TRBV20-1; j_gene: TRBJ2-2; len: 12; d_gene: -; abundance: few
CDR3aa: CASSFVDRGNEQYF; CDR3nt: TGTGCCAGCAGCTTCGTGGACAGGGGGAACGAGCAGTACTTC; v_gene: TRBV5-6; j_gene: TRBJ2-7; len: 14; d_gene: TRBD1; abundance: many
CDR3aa: CSASRGSGGPGYNEQFF; CDR3nt: TGCAGTGCTAGTCGAGGTAGCGGGGGGCCAGGTTACAATGAGCAGTTCTTC; v_gene: TRBV20-1; j_gene: TRBJ2-1; len: 17; d_gene: TRBD2; abundance: few
CDR3aa: CASSRSGTSGGTDTQYF; CDR3nt: TGTGCCAGCAGCCGATCCGGGACTAGCGGGGGCACAGATACGCAGTATTTT; v_gene: TRBV7-9; j_gene: TRBJ2-3; len: 17; d_gene: TRBD2; abundance: -
CDR3aa: CATSIGENRESGQYF; CDR3nt: TGTGCCACCAGCATCGGGGAAAACAGGGAAAGTGGGCAGTACTTC; v_gene: TRBV15; j_gene: TRBJ2-4; len: 15; d_gene: -; abundance: few
CDR3aa: CASSFRGHSYEQYF; CDR3nt: TGTGCCAGCAGTTTCAGGGGGCATAGCTACGAGCAGTACTTC; v_gene: TRBV12-3/TRBV12-4; j_gene: TRBJ2-7; len: 14; d_gene: TRBD1; abundance: few
CDR3aa: CASSLSGFTEAFF; CDR3nt: TGTGCCAGCAGTTTATCTGGGTTCACTGAAGCTTTCTTT; v_gene: TRBV27; j_gene: TRBJ1-1; len: 13; d_gene: -; abundance: many
CDR3aa: CASSTGQGPPQYF; CDR3nt: TGTGCCAGCAGCACCGGACAGGGCCCCCCGCAGTACTTC; v_gene: TRBV14; j_gene: TRBJ2-7; len: 13; d_gene: TRBD1; abundance: -
CDR3aa: CASSDSSGTGEKYGYTF; CDR3nt: TGTGCCAGCAGTGACTCATCAGGGACAGGGGAGAAATATGGCTACACCTTC; v_gene: TRBV6-4; j_gene: TRBJ1-2; len: 17; d_gene: TRBD1; abundance: -
CDR3aa: CASSVLAGGRNNEQFF; CDR3nt: TGTGCCAGCAGCGTATTAGCGGGGGGGCGCAACAATGAGCAGTTCTTC; v_gene: TRBV9; j_gene: TRBJ2-1; len: 16; d_gene: TRBD2; abundance: few
CDR3aa: CASSPLGASSYEQYF; CDR3nt: TGTGCCAGCAGCCCCCTGGGGGCCTCCTCCTACGAGCAGTACTTC; v_gene: TRBV28; j_gene: TRBJ2-7; len: 15; d_gene: -; abundance: few
CDR3aa: CASSFHGTGYEQYF; CDR3nt: TGTGCCAGCAGCTTCCACGGGACAGGGTACGAGCAGTACTTC; v_gene: TRBV7-2; j_gene: TRBJ2-7; len: 14; d_gene: TRBD1; abundance: few
CDR3aa: CASSAPGTRHGNEQFF; CDR3nt: TGTGCCAGCAGCGCACCCGGGACTAGACACGGCAATGAGCAGTTCTTC; v_gene: TRBV7-2; j_gene: TRBJ2-1; len: 16; d_gene: TRBD2; abundance: -
CDR3aa: CASSPANSNQPQHF; CDR3nt: TGTGCCAGCAGCCCCGCAAATAGCAATCAGCCCCAGCATTTT; v_gene: TRBV7-2; j_gene: TRBJ1-5; len: 14; d_gene: -; abundance: -
CDR3aa: CSARVAGASYNEQFF; CDR3nt: TGCAGTGCTAGAGTAGCGGGGGCCTCCTACAATGAGCAGTTCTTC; v_gene: TRBV20-1; j_gene: TRBJ2-1; len: 15; d_gene: TRBD2; abundance: many
CDR3aa: CSARGEGQGYNYGYTF; CDR3nt: TGCAGTGCTAGAGGGGAAGGTCAGGGATATAACTATGGCTACACCTTC; v_gene: TRBV20-1; j_gene: TRBJ1-2; len: 16; d_gene: -; abundance: many
CDR3aa: CASSPRDPQSSYEQYF; CDR3nt: TGTGCCAGCAGCCCCCGGGACCCCCAAAGCTCCTACGAGCAGTACTTC; v_gene: TRBV3-1; j_gene: TRBJ2-7; len: 16; d_gene: -; abundance: many
CDR3aa: CASSYSRPDTQYF; CDR3nt: TGTGCCAGCAGCTATTCGCGACCAGATACGCAGTATTTT; v_gene: TRBV7-2; j_gene: TRBJ2-3; len: 13; d_gene: -; abundance: -
CDR3aa: CASSQDSGPYEQYF; CDR3nt: TGCGCCAGCAGCCAAGATTCAGGGCCCTACGAGCAGTACTTC; v_gene: TRBV4-3; j_gene: TRBJ2-7; len: 14; d_gene: -; abundance: -
CDR3aa: CASSLLGATYEQYF; CDR3nt: TGTGCCAGCAGCCTCCTCGGGGCTACCTACGAGCAGTACTTC; v_gene: TRBV14; j_gene: TRBJ2-7; len: 14; d_gene: -; abundance: few
CDR3aa: CAIRAVGRNTEAFF; CDR3nt: TGTGCCATCAGGGCCGTTGGTCGCAACACTGAAGCTTTCTTT; v_gene: TRBV10-3; j_gene: TRBJ1-1; len: 14; d_gene: -; abundance: few
CDR3aa: CASSLKGQQDTQYF; CDR3nt: TGCGCCAGCAGCTTAAAAGGACAGCAAGATACGCAGTATTTT; v_gene: TRBV5-1; j_gene: TRBJ2-3; len: 14; d_gene: -; abundance: few
CDR3aa: CASSQALRETQYF; CDR3nt: TGCGCCAGCAGCCAAGCGCTTCGGGAGACCCAGTACTTC; v_gene: TRBV4-1; j_gene: TRBJ2-5; len: 13; d_gene: -; abundance: many
CDR3aa: CASSTENQPQHF; CDR3nt: TGTGCCAGCAGCACCGAGAATCAGCCCCAGCATTTT; v_gene: TRBV5-4; j_gene: TRBJ1-5; len: 12; d_gene: -; abundance: -
CDR3aa: CASSPSGTGTEAFF; CDR3nt: TGCGCCAGCAGCCCGAGTGGTACTGGCACTGAAGCTTTCTTT; v_gene: TRBV5-1; j_gene: TRBJ1-1; len: 14; d_gene: -; abundance: few
CDR3aa: CSARESGAPVNYGYTF; CDR3nt: TGCAGTGCTAGAGAATCGGGGGCACCCGTTAACTATGGCTACACCTTC; v_gene: TRBV20-1; j_gene: TRBJ1-2; len: 16; d_gene: -; abundance: -